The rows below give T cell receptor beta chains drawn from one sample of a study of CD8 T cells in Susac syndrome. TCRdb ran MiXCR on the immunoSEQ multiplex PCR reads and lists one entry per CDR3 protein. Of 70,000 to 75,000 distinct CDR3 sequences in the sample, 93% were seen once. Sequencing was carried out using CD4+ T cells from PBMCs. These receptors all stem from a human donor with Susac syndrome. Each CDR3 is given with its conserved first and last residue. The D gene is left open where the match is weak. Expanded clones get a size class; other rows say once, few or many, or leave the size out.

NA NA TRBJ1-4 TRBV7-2 CASSPRYRQGDEKLFF TGTGCCAGCAGCCCGAGATATCGGCAGGGAGACGAAAAACTGTTTTTT
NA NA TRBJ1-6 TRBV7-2 CASSVQGGVNSPLHF TGTGCCAGCAGCGTTCAGGGAGGAGTAAATTCACCCCTCCACTTT
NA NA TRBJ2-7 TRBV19 CASNGESSYEQYF TGTGCCAGTAACGGGGAGAGCTCCTACGAGCAGTACTTC
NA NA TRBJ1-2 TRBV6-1 CASSDGSFGYTF TGTGCCAGCAGTGATGGGTCATTTGGCTACACCTTC
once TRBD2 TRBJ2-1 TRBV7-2 CASSLASRTSGLYNEQFF TGTGCCAGCAGCTTAGCGTCGAGGACTAGCGGGCTCTACAATGAGCAGTTCTTC
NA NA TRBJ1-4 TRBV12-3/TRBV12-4 CASSPNTGKSNEKLFF TGTGCCAGCAGTCCGAACACAGGGAAATCTAATGAAAAACTGTTTTTT
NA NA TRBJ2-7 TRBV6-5 CASNDRGGTYEQYF TGTGCCAGCAACGACAGGGGAGGGACCTACGAGCAGTACTTC
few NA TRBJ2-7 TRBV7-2 CASSPPGTYEQYF TGTGCCAGCAGCCCACCGGGAACATACGAGCAGTACTTC
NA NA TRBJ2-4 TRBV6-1 CASSVDPLAKNIQYF TGTGCCAGCAGTGTGGACCCCCTAGCCAAAAACATTCAGTACTTC
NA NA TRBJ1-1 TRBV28 CASSPRASWAFF TGTGCCAGCAGCCCGAGGGCCTCCTGGGCTTTCTTT
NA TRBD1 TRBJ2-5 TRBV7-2 CASSPGADRGSETQYF TGTGCCAGCAGCCCTGGGGCGGACAGGGGGAGTGAGACCCAGTACTTC
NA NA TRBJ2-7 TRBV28 CASSPPPLSSYEQYF TGTGCCAGCAGTCCGCCCCCCCTGAGCTCCTACGAGCAGTACTTC
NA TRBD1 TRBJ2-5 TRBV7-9 CASSDRGLGSGQETQYF TGTGCCAGCAGCGACAGGGGCCTCGGTTCGGGCCAAGAGACCCAGTACTTC
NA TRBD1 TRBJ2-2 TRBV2 CASVDRGATGELFF TGTGCCAGTGTGGACAGGGGCGCCACCGGGGAGCTGTTTTTT
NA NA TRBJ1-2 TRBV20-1 CSESGTYGYTF TGCAGTGAATCAGGGACCTATGGCTACACCTTC
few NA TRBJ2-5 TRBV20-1 CSARSPHGGVETQYF TGCAGTGCTAGAAGCCCCCACGGGGGCGTAGAGACCCAGTACTTC
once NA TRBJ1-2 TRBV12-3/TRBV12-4 CASSQGYQGSPGYTF TGTGCCAGCAGTCAAGGGTATCAGGGGAGCCCTGGCTACACCTTC
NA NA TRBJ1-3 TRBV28 CASSLPAGSGNTIYF TGTGCCAGCAGTCTCCCGGCGGGATCTGGAAACACCATATATTTT
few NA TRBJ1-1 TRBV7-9 CASSRRTDEAFF TGTGCCAGCAGCCGACGGACGGATGAAGCTTTCTTT
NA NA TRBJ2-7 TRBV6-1 CAIGRGAVSYEQYF TGTGCTATAGGCAGAGGGGCCGTATCCTACGAGCAGTACTTC
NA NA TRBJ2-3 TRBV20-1 CSASDPRGTDTQYF TGCAGTGCTAGTGACCCTAGGGGCACAGATACGCAGTATTTT
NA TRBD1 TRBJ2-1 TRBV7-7 CASTRGQGSNEQFF TGTGCTAGCACAAGGGGACAGGGGAGCAATGAGCAGTTCTTC
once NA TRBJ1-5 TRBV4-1 CASSPLPGLNQPQHF TGCGCCAGCAGCCCCTTACCGGGCCTTAATCAGCCCCAGCATTTT
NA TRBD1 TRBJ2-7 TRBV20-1 CSARAPGTGGYEQYF TGCAGTGCTAGGGCCCCCGGGACAGGGGGTTACGAGCAGTACTTC